Listed below are T cell receptor beta chains from one sample, sequenced in a study of T cell responses to AZD1222 COVID-19 vaccine. The method was immunoSEQ multiplex PCR; TCRdb's version includes in-frame clones alone and lacks a portion of them. Of some 150,000 clones in the sample, about 87% were seen once. This specimen consisted of peripheral blood, obtained 28 days after the second dose of the MenACWY control vaccine. Receptors originate from an adult who received the MenACWY meningococcal vaccine as a control. The CDR3 runs from the conserved cysteine through the conserved F or W. The D gene is left open where the match is weak.

d_gene	j_gene	len	v_gene	CDR3aa
NA	TRBJ2-7	11	TRBV20-1	CPTEAGYEQYF
NA	TRBJ2-7	13	TRBV30	CAWTGTPDGGQYF
TRBD2	TRBJ2-5	14	TRBV24-1	CATSDTGGGKTQYF
NA	TRBJ2-1	13	TRBV11-3	CASSFGSPNEQFF
NA	TRBJ1-1	14	TRBV4-1	CASSQGLENTEAFF
TRBD2	TRBJ2-2	13	TRBV12-3/TRBV12-4	CASSQSGRGELFF
TRBD2	TRBJ2-1	16	TRBV10-3	CAISVASGFSYNEQFF
NA	TRBJ1-1	15	TRBV19	CASSIGSRAGEEAFF
TRBD2	TRBJ2-7	15	TRBV19	CASSMVGTSGYEQYF
NA	TRBJ1-6	12	TRBV6-1	CASSDPPGPLHF
NA	TRBJ2-1	15	TRBV19	CASSIGVGPYNEQFF
NA	TRBJ1-4	13	TRBV2	CASILLGTEKLFF
TRBD1	TRBJ1-2	16	TRBV6-5	CASSYAYRDRGYGYTF
NA	TRBJ1-2	11	TRBV2	CASTGRQGYTF
TRBD1	TRBJ1-1	16	TRBV15	CATSRGTGGADTEAFF
NA	TRBJ2-5	12	TRBV18	CASSPPDETQYF
NA	TRBJ2-7	13	TRBV6-5	CASSYPSSYEQYF
TRBD1	TRBJ2-1	14	TRBV5-1	CASSSGTGGNEQFF
TRBD2	TRBJ2-3	16	TRBV7-9	CASSARLAGGSDTQYF
TRBD1	TRBJ1-6	14	TRBV7-2	CASSLVQGNPPLHF
NA	TRBJ1-6	14	TRBV25-1	CASMLGSYNSPLHF
NA	TRBJ1-1	15	TRBV7-2	CASSLARGAGTEAFF
NA	TRBJ2-5	13	TRBV10-2	CASSATEQETQYF
NA	TRBJ2-2	15	TRBV18	CASSPNEGQSGELFF
NA	TRBJ1-1	13	TRBV4-3	CASSQDEGSEAFF
NA	TRBJ2-7	15	TRBV28	CASSPGTDLSYEQYF
NA	TRBJ1-5	14	TRBV11-2	CASSGRASNQPQHF
NA	TRBJ2-7	12	TRBV21-1	CASSPRSYEQYF
TRBD1	TRBJ1-1	15	TRBV11-2	CASSLQGARDTEAFF
NA	TRBJ1-6	15	TRBV19	CASNERSSYNSPLHF
TRBD2	TRBJ2-3	17	TRBV24-1	CATSDPRTSGGTDTQYF
NA	TRBJ2-7	16	TRBV7-2	CASSYINRAFYDEQYF
NA	TRBJ1-1	15	TRBV19	CASSTTGNRNTEAFF
TRBD1	TRBJ1-2	13	TRBV6-5	CASRPQGVNGYTF
NA	TRBJ1-4	15	TRBV10-3	CAISESTAANEKLFF
NA	TRBJ1-1	14	TRBV19	CASSIMGGGLEAFF
NA	TRBJ2-7	13	TRBV15	CATSRDLLGELYF
NA	TRBJ1-1	15	TRBV5-1	CASSLVLDGNTEAFF
TRBD2	TRBJ2-7	15	TRBV27	CASSLGTSGTLEQYF
NA	TRBJ2-7	11	TRBV29-1	CSGQGTYEQYF
NA	TRBJ1-4	13	TRBV18	CASSSRSNEKLFF
NA	TRBJ2-2	14	TRBV18	CASSPPSTTRELFF
TRBD1	TRBJ2-7	15	TRBV28	CASSSGAGQDYEQYF
TRBD2	TRBJ2-3	15	TRBV27	CASRVAGGGGDTQYF
NA	TRBJ1-6	14	TRBV9	CASSERTNNSPLHF
TRBD1	TRBJ1-1	13	TRBV6-5	CAIGQGALGYPAF
TRBD1	TRBJ1-5	16	TRBV28	CASSLPRQGRNQPQHF
NA	TRBJ1-1	11	TRBV5-5	CASSLGPEAFF
NA	TRBJ2-1	13	TRBV9	CASSVGVGNEQFF
NA	TRBJ2-4	15	TRBV28	CASSFGRLAKNIQYF
TRBD1	TRBJ2-1	11	TRBV19	CASSTRDRRFF
NA	TRBJ2-7	16	TRBV27	CASSSPSGKGSYEQYF
TRBD1	TRBJ1-1	18	TRBV11-3	CASNVIPGQRVMNTEAFF
NA	TRBJ1-3	14	TRBV11-2	CASSLGFPGNTIYF
NA	TRBJ1-1	13	TRBV27	CASGVEGNTEAFF
TRBD2	TRBJ2-1	15	TRBV6-2/TRBV6-3	CASSYAPSGSNEQFF
NA	TRBJ2-7	15	TRBV11-2	CASSFRGRGIDEQYF
NA	TRBJ2-1	15	TRBV5-4	CASSLGVGGGDEQFF
TRBD2	TRBJ2-7	14	TRBV15	CATSRDPSGRSQYF